The clone carrying this T cell receptor (beta chain) has just one count. The sample is drawn from a study of technical replicates of blood from a handful of donors. Germline lookup yields CDR1 SGHDT and CDR2 YYEEEE. The CDR3 covers 13 residues. V lost 4 bases to trimming and J lost 8 bases; unmatched junction nucleotides: 5. The assay was immunoSEQ multiplex PCR, and TCRdb's table has in-frame clones only and misses some. The data hold around 76,000 clones, with almost 99% observed a single time. The genes are TRBV5-6 and TRBJ1-4; 7 bases are a match to TRBD1. The sequence came from a human donor in good health. Material: T cells isolated from PBMCs. CDR3 DNA: TGTGCCAGCAGCATCAGACAGGGAGAAAAACTGTTTTTT. It translates to CASSIRQGEKLFF.